The next 24 T cell receptor beta chains were all read from a single sample in a study of blood T cell repertoires in COVID-19. TCRdb's table, derived via immunoSEQ multiplex PCR, lists solely in-frame clones and lacks some. There are some 300,000 clones in the sample; approximately 86% occur only once, and 1.3% lies in the top ten. The sample taken for sequencing was peripheral blood. These receptors all stem from a man aged 70 or older with acute or convalescent COVID-19.

This clone has just a few counts. The V gene is TRBV7-6, the J gene TRBJ2-5; 12 nucleotides agree with TRBD1. The CDR3 runs to 16 residues. The germline V gene encodes CDR1 SGHVS and CDR2 FNYEAQ. V was pared by 2 bases and J by 5 bases, with 6 bases of the junction left unmatched. The CDR3 coding sequence is TGTGCCAGCAGCTTAATTCGGGACAGGGGGCAGGAGACCCAGTACTTC. Its translation is CASSLIRDRGQETQYF.

The V and J genes are TRBV18 and TRBJ2-5; TRBD2 matches at 8 bases. Germline V CDR1 and CDR2: KGHSH, LQKENI. This CDR3 comprises 17 residues. The V segment lost 4 bases and the J segment 0 bases; nucleotides outside the gene matches: 10. The CDR3 region is CASSRNQRGPYQETQYF. The DNA for the CDR3 is TGTGCCAGCTCACGAAATCAGCGGGGGCCTTACCAAGAGACCCAGTACTTC.

This clone was seen just once. The J gene is TRBJ1-5, the V gene TRBV6-5; D is ambiguous. This CDR3 is 13 amino acids long. Per the germline V gene, CDR1 is MNHEY and CDR2 is SVGAGI. With 7 bases removed from V and 7 bases from J, the gap between germline ends came to 14 bases. The CDR3 reads CASKNGIEQPQHF. For the CDR3, the DNA is TGTGCCAGCAAGAACGGTATCGAGCAGCCCCAGCATTTT.

V and J are TRBV10-1 and TRBJ1-2; TRBD1 agrees at 8 bases. The CDR3 is made up of 13 amino acids. Germline V gene data show CDR1 as WNHNN and CDR2 as SYGVQD (reference sequence). V shed 7 bases, J shed 5 bases, and the junction held 6 bases outside the gene matches. DNA for the CDR3: TGCGCCAGCATGTGCAGGGGGCTGTATGGCTACACCTTC. Translating it yields CASMCRGLYGYTF.

This clone showed up just once. The rearrangement uses TRBV5-4 and TRBJ2-2; perhaps TRBD2 as D (5 bases). Germline V gives CDR1 SGHNT, CDR2 YYREEE (reference sequence). V shed 4 bases and J shed 5 bases, with 15 bases lying between them. CDR3 length equals 15 residues. Here the CDR3 DNA reads TGTGCCAGCAGCCCTGGTCCGGGGTCAACCGGGGAGCTGTTTTTT. Translation gives CASSPGPGSTGELFF.

The rearrangement uses TRBV7-6 and TRBJ1-1; 8 positions agree with TRBD1. CDR1 and CDR2 from the germline V gene are SGHVS and FNYEAQ. There are 16 residues in the CDR3. After removal of 6 bases from V and 3 bases from J, the junction contained 12 bases not matched to a gene. CDR3 nucleotides: TGTGCCAGCAGGTGGGACCAGGGGGCGCAGGACACTGAAGCTTTCTTT. As protein: CASRWDQGAQDTEAFF. Using reference TRBV7-6 and TRBJ1-1 for the parts outside the CDR3, the full variable domain is GAGVSQSPRYKVTKRGQDVALRCDPISGHVSLYWYRQALGQGPEFLTYFNYEAQQDKSGLPNDRFSAERPEGSISTLTIQRTEQRDSAMYRCASRWDQGAQDTEAFFGQGTRLTVV.

CDR3: CASSLETAYNEQFF. As DNA, the CDR3 is TGTGCCAGCAGCTTGGAGACAGCCTACAATGAGCAGTTCTTC. The V gene is TRBV7-9, the J gene TRBJ2-1; possibly TRBD1 for D (5 bases). The CDR3 covers 14 residues. The germline V gene has CDR1 SEHNR and CDR2 FQNEAQ (reference sequence). V was clipped by 3 bases and J by 2 bases, with 8 bases between them.

The chain uses TRBV19 and TRBJ1-6, with D maybe TRBD1 (6 bases). The V and J ends lost 6 bases and 9 bases respectively, with 18 bases between them. Germline values: CDR1 LNHDA, CDR2 SQIVND (reference sequence). CDR3 length: 15 amino acids. The CDR3 loop is CASRLEDNRVSPLHF. The CDR3 coding sequence is TGTGCCAGTAGACTTGAAGACAACAGGGTTTCACCCCTCCACTTT.

DNA of the CDR3: TGTGCCAGCAGCACGCAGGGGAGGGGAACCTACGAGCAGTACTTC. It codes for CASSTQGRGTYEQYF. This rearrangement joins TRBV7-8 to TRBJ2-7, with D possibly TRBD2 on 7 matching bases. The germline V gene has CDR1 SGHVS and CDR2 FQNEAQ. The CDR3 totals 15 residues. Trimming left V 5 bases short and J 2 bases short, with 16 bases between.

Remarks on this clone: One end of the junction varies from germline; a read error may be responsible. This sequence joins TRBV2 and TRBJ1-2; 7 nucleotides align to TRBD1. Per germline, CDR1 SNHLY and CDR2 FYNNEI. The CDR3 sequence is 14 residues long. CDR3 sequence (DNA): TGTGCCAGCGTCTTAGGGGGCGGTACCTGGCCTGCAGCCTTC. It encodes CASVLGGGTWPAAF.

The V and J genes are TRBV30 and TRBJ1-4; D is possibly TRBD1 (5 bases). The CDR3 is 16 amino acids. The V end was cut by 0 bases, the J end by 5 bases, with 16 bases between. Germline V gene sequence: CDR1 GTSNPN, CDR2 SVGIG (reference sequence). This CDR3 is CAWSVAGHLINEKLFF. Here the CDR3 DNA reads TGTGCCTGGAGTGTGGCCGGACACTTAATAAATGAAAAACTGTTTTTT.

The chain uses TRBV3-1 (or the pseudogene TRBV3-2) and TRBJ1-2; 7 bases map to TRBD1. CDR1 and CDR2 (germline): LGHDT, YNNKEL (reference sequence). The CDR3 is made up of 15 amino acids. V lost 4 bases to trimming and J lost 6 bases; unmatched junction nucleotides: 11. The CDR3 bases are TGTGCCAGCAGCCCACAGGACAGGCCGGGGCATGGCTACACCTTC. Its translation: CASSPQDRPGHGYTF.

The V gene is TRBV7-2, the J gene TRBJ2-1, with D perhaps TRBD2 (5 bases). V lost 6 bases and J lost 3, with 15 bases in between. Germline CDR1 reads SGHTA; CDR2 reads FQGNSA. This CDR3 region has 15 residues. This CDR3 is CASSPFSAVYNEQFF. The CDR3 DNA is TGTGCCAGCAGTCCATTTAGCGCCGTCTACAATGAGCAGTTCTTC.

This clone appeared a single time. The rearrangement uses TRBV24-1 and TRBJ1-2; no firm D call. With 4 bases removed from V and 6 bases from J, the gap between germline ends came to 17 bases. This CDR3 is built from 15 residues. Germline assignment: CDR1 KGHDR and CDR2 SFDVKD. As DNA, the CDR3 is TGTGCCACCAGTGACCCCACGGGAGGTGAGGATGGCTACACCTTC. This translates into CATSDPTGGEDGYTF.

The chain carries TRBV7-2 and TRBJ2-1, with 8 bases lining up with TRBD1. This CDR3 region has 15 residues. Trimming cost V 4 bases and J 9 bases; bases outside gene matches: 11. The germline CDR1 and CDR2 sequences are SGHTA and FQGNSA. The CDR3 coding sequence is TGTGCCAGCAGCTATGACCCGGGACAGGTCGTTGAGCAGTTCTTC. Amino acids: CASSYDPGQVVEQFF.

The genes are TRBV4-2 and TRBJ2-1; 8 nucleotides agree with TRBD2. This CDR3 is built from 17 residues. The ends lost 0 bases at V and 7 bases at J; junction bases unmatched: 11. Germline CDR1 is LGHNA and CDR2 is YNFKEQ. This CDR3 is CASSQETGGQKINEQFF. CDR3 sequence (DNA): TGTGCCAGCAGCCAAGAAACGGGGGGGCAAAAAATAAATGAGCAGTTCTTC.

The chain combines TRBV6-5 with TRBJ2-7, with 7 nucleotides matching TRBD1. Looked up from germline, CDR1 is MNHEY and CDR2 is SVGAGI. V gave up 0 bases and J gave up 0 bases; unmatched junction bases: 2. This CDR3 has 15 residues. The CDR3 is CASSYSGTVSYEQYF. Here the CDR3 DNA reads TGTGCCAGCAGTTACTCTGGGACAGTCTCCTACGAGCAGTACTTC.

The CDR3: CASSVGHSNQPQHF. Here the CDR3 DNA reads TGTGCCAGTAGTGTGGGCCATAGCAATCAGCCCCAGCATTTT. V usage is TRBV19 and J usage is TRBJ1-5; D is undetermined. Germline V gene sequence: CDR1 LNHDA, CDR2 SQIVND (reference sequence). The V end lost 5 bases, the J end lost 0 bases, and 8 bases lay between the germline ends. The CDR3 runs to 14 residues. The full variable domain, completed using reference TRBV19 and TRBJ1-5, is DGGITQSPKYLFRKEGQNVTLSCEQNLNHDAMYWYRQDPGQGLRLIYYSQIVNDFQKGDIAEGYSVSREKKESFPLTVTSAQKNPTAFYLCASSVGHSNQPQHFGDGTRLSIL.

The genes are TRBV2 and TRBJ1-4; possible D gene TRBD1, 6 bases. Trimming left V 7 bases short and J 4 bases short, with 10 bases between. The CDR3 extends over 13 amino acids. CDR1 SNHLY and CDR2 FYNNEI come from the germline V gene. The DNA for the CDR3 is TGTGCCAGCAAAAGACAGGATAATGAAAAACTGTTTTTT. This sequence encodes CASKRQDNEKLFF.

This chain joins TRBV10-3 and TRBJ2-7; maybe TRBD1 (5 bases). This CDR3 comprises 15 residues. Germline CDR1 is ENHRY and CDR2 is SYGVKD. Trimming shortened V by 4 bases and J by 6 bases, and 19 bases separated the two germline ends. CDR3 residues: CAISAGQGRDGEQYF. The CDR3 region has the DNA TGTGCCATCAGTGCCGGTCAGGGCAGGGATGGCGAGCAGTACTTC.

This clone has just one count. V usage is TRBV6-5 and J usage is TRBJ2-7; 11 nucleotides align to TRBD1. With 7 bases clipped from V and 4 bases from J, the junction kept 9 bases outside the gene matches. The germline CDR1 and CDR2 sequences are MNHEY and SVGAGI. The CDR3 has 15 amino acids. CDR3 coding DNA: TGTGCCAGCATTACCCCGGGACAGGGGGGGTACGAGCAGTACTTC. Residues: CASITPGQGGYEQYF.

The rearrangement uses TRBV3-1 (or the pseudogene TRBV3-2) and TRBJ1-4; 9 bases align to TRBD1. The CDR3 loop spans 14 amino acids. V gave up 5 bases and J gave up 8 bases; unmatched junction bases: 6. CDR1 LGHDT and CDR2 YNNKEL come from the germline V gene (reference sequence). The CDR3 here is CASSDDRGVEKLFF. DNA of the CDR3: TGTGCCAGCAGCGACGACAGGGGGGTCGAAAAACTGTTTTTT.

The chain employs TRBV7-8 and TRBJ2-2; the D gene is possibly TRBD2 (6 bases). The CDR3 is made up of 19 amino acids. The germline V gene has CDR1 SGHVS and CDR2 FQNEAQ. Deletions cut 5 bases from V and 1 base from J, with 23 bases between. The CDR3 loop is CASSPFRLGLAKNTGELFF. In DNA, the CDR3 is TGTGCCAGCAGCCCATTTAGGTTGGGGCTAGCGAAGAACACCGGGGAGCTGTTTTTT. The full variable domain, in which reference TRBV7-8 and TRBJ2-2 provide the parts outside the CDR3, is GAGVSQSPRYKVAKRGQDVALRCDPISGHVSLFWYQQALGQGPEFLTYFQNEAQLDKSGLPSDRFFAERPEGSVSTLKIQRTQQEDSAVYLCASSPFRLGLAKNTGELFFGEGSRLTVL.

The chain carries TRBV4-1 and TRBJ2-5; 10 positions agree with TRBD2. The CDR3 is 16 residues long. J gave up 4 bases and V 1 base, and 6 bases lay outside the gene matches. Germline loops: CDR1 MGHRA, CDR2 YSYEKL. The CDR3 sequence is CASSQVAASGRETQYF. For the CDR3, the DNA is TGCGCCAGCAGCCAAGTAGCGGCTAGCGGGAGAGAGACCCAGTACTTC.